The 24 T cell receptor beta chains given below trace back to one sample, sequenced in a study of T cells after yellow fever vaccination. TCRdb recomputed calls from the 5' RACE reads with MiXCR, one row per CDR3 protein. The sample holds a few hundred thousand distinct CDR3 sequences; around 3.6% are singletons and the top ten take 20% to 30%. The specimen was PBMCs, collected on the day of the yellow fever booster vaccination. These receptors were obtained from a man younger than 35 who received the YFV17D yellow fever vaccine.

This clonotype occurred many times. The V gene is TRBV20-1, the J gene TRBJ2-5; tentatively, D is TRBD2 (5 bases). The germline V gene encodes CDR1 DFQATT and CDR2 SNEGSKA (reference sequence). The length of the CDR3 is 14 residues. V shed 5 bases and J shed 4 bases, with 17 bases lying between them. CDR3 sequence (DNA): TGCAGTGCTCTAAAACCCGGGCTAGCAGAGACCCAGTACTTC. Translation: CSALKPGLAETQYF.

The rearrangement uses TRBV6-2 or TRBV6-3 and TRBJ1-1, with D perhaps TRBD1 (5 bases). The CDR3 is 12 residues long. Trimming took 8 bases from V and 9 from J, leaving 16 bases between them. Germline loops: CDR1 MNHEY, CDR2 SVGEGT. Here the CDR3 reads CASGQGRNKAFF. Written as DNA, the CDR3 is TGTGCCAGCGGACAAGGGAGAAACAAAGCTTTCTTT.

The table lists this clonotype with many counts. The chain uses TRBV7-9 and TRBJ2-7; 11 nucleotides line up with TRBD2. J lost 2 bases, V lost 5 bases, and 8 bases had no gene match. This CDR3 has 16 amino acids. CDR1 and CDR2 from the germline V gene are SEHNR and FQNEAQ (reference sequence). CDR3 nucleotides: TGTGCCAGCAGCCCTAGCGGGGGGCTCACAGCCTACGAGCAGTACTTC. Protein: CASSPSGGLTAYEQYF.

The V and J genes are TRBV7-2 and TRBJ1-5, with D perhaps TRBD1 (6 bases). V lost 5 bases to trimming and J lost 2 bases, with 10 bases between them. Germline CDR1 SGHTA, CDR2 FQGNSA. The CDR3 runs 14 residues. The CDR3 DNA sequence: TGTGCCAGCAGCCGGGACACCCGCAATCAGCCCCAGCATTTT. This translates into CASSRDTRNQPQHF.

Notes on this clonotype: The junction departs from germline at one end; a sequencing error may be responsible. The chain uses TRBV19 and TRBJ2-5, with unresolved D. Germline V gene data show CDR1 as LNHDA and CDR2 as SQIVND (reference sequence). This CDR3 contains 14 residues. The CDR3 DNA reads as TGTGCCAGTAGTGTAGACTGGTACCAAGAGACCCAGTACTTC. Residues: CASSVDWYQETQYF.

This clonotype occurred many times. The rearrangement joins TRBV6-2 or TRBV6-3 to TRBJ2-5; 10 nucleotides line up with TRBD2. This CDR3 comprises 14 residues. Germline V lookup: CDR1 MNHEY, CDR2 SVGEGT. Losses at the gene ends were 9 bases for V and 1 base for J; bases not matched to a gene: 5. The CDR3 region is CASSGGYIQETQYF. In DNA, the CDR3 is TGTGCCAGTAGCGGGGGGTATATCCAAGAGACCCAGTACTTC.

In this sample, this clonotype turned up many times. This chain links TRBV5-1 with TRBJ2-2, with a tentative D call TRBD1 (6 bases). CDR3 length: 15 residues. Germline CDR1 SGHRS, CDR2 YFSETQ. Trimming cost V 1 base and J 4 bases, with 11 bases left between them. The CDR3 coding sequence is TGCGCCAGCAGCTTGCTGCCAGGGGTCACCGGGGAGCTGTTTTTT. It is translated as CASSLLPGVTGELFF.

The V and J genes are TRBV4-3 and TRBJ2-2; D possibly uses TRBD1 or TRBD2 (6 bases each). The CDR3 contains 15 residues. Germline-derived CDR1 and CDR2 are LGHNA and YSLEER. V lost 4 bases and J lost 6, with 15 bases in between. The CDR3 region is CASSPSEGGSGELFF. The CDR3, as DNA: TGCGCCAGCAGCCCTAGCGAGGGGGGCTCCGGGGAGCTGTTTTTT.

J is TRBJ1-2 and V is TRBV5-1; 8 nucleotides agree with TRBD1. The germline V gene has CDR1 SGHRS and CDR2 YFSETQ. With 4 bases clipped from V and 8 bases from J, the junction kept 13 bases outside the gene matches. CDR3 size: 15 residues. The chain's CDR3 is CASSTSGQGLGGYTF. The CDR3 DNA sequence: TGCGCCAGCAGCACCTCCGGACAGGGACTAGGAGGCTACACCTTC. Full variable domain (rest looked up from reference TRBV5-1 and TRBJ1-2): KAGVTQTPRYLIKTRGQQVTLSCSPISGHRSVSWYQQTPGQGLQFLFEYFSETQRNKGNFPGRFSGRQFSNSRSEMNVSTLELGDSALYLCASSTSGQGLGGYTFGSGTRLTVV.

This clonotype was detected a few times. This chain uses TRBV19 with TRBJ2-5; the match to TRBD2 covers 7 bases. The CDR3 totals 13 residues. Germline V gives CDR1 LNHDA, CDR2 SQIVND (reference sequence). With 3 bases clipped from V and 5 bases from J, the junction kept 3 bases outside the gene matches. For the CDR3, the DNA is TGTGCCAGTAGTATCGCTAGCGGTGAGACCCAGTACTTC. Protein sequence: CASSIASGETQYF.

This clonotype was counted only a few times. The chain employs TRBV2 and TRBJ2-3, with 8 bases that match TRBD2. The CDR3 length is 15 residues. CDR1 is SNHLY and CDR2 is FYNNEI in the germline V gene. After removal of 1 base from V and 6 bases from J, the junction contained 6 bases not matched to a gene. This CDR3 reads CASSEVGGAGDTQYF. CDR3 nucleotide sequence: TGTGCCAGCAGTGAAGTCGGGGGGGCAGGGGATACGCAGTATTTT.

The chain joins TRBV7-2 to TRBJ1-1; D perhaps matches TRBD1 (6 bases). Germline V gives CDR1 SGHTA, CDR2 FQGNSA. The CDR3 loop spans 13 amino acids. Deletions cut 4 bases from V and 11 bases from J, with 17 bases between. CDR3 in amino acids: CASSWTALGTAFF. The CDR3 nucleotides are TGTGCCAGCAGCTGGACAGCCCTCGGGACGGCTTTCTTT.

This clonotype has a handful of counts. V is TRBV18 and J is TRBJ2-5, with D perhaps given as TRBD1 or TRBD2 (5 bases each). The V and J ends lost 4 bases and 5 bases respectively, with 17 bases between them. This CDR3 region has 15 residues. Looked up from germline, CDR1 is KGHSH and CDR2 is LQKENI. CDR3 protein: CASSLRQGGTETQYF. The CDR3 coding sequence is TGTGCCAGCTCACTACGGCAGGGTGGGACCGAGACCCAGTACTTC.

This clonotype was observed a few times. The chain has TRBV5-1 and TRBJ2-1; 10 bases map to TRBD1. The germline V gene has CDR1 SGHRS and CDR2 YFSETQ. The CDR3 has 14 amino acids. V lost 5 bases and J lost 10; bases outside the gene matches: 9. DNA for the CDR3: TGCGCCAGCAGAAAGTGGGACAGGGGAGAAGAGCAGTTCTTC. As protein: CASRKWDRGEEQFF.

This clonotype has only a few counts. This rearrangement joins TRBV15 to TRBJ1-5; possibly TRBD1 for D (6 bases). V was cut by 0 bases and J by 11 bases, with 11 bases left in between. The CDR3 has 13 residues. Looked up from germline, CDR1 is LNHNV and CDR2 is YYDKDF (reference sequence). The CDR3 DNA reads as TGTGCCACCAGCAGAGATATCCAGGGGTCCCAGCATTTT. Its protein product is CATSRDIQGSQHF.

This clonotype was seen at least ten times. V usage is TRBV20-1 and J usage is TRBJ2-3, with a weak D call TRBD2 (6 bases). The CDR3 length is 14 residues. V was trimmed by 3 bases and J by 4 bases, leaving 14 bases between them. Per the germline V gene, CDR1 is DFQATT and CDR2 is SNEGSKA (reference sequence). The CDR3 region has the DNA TGCAGTGCTAGCCCCCGCGGGGTGGCAGATACGCAGTATTTT. Amino acid sequence: CSASPRGVADTQYF.

This chain uses TRBV7-3 with TRBJ2-1, with 7 positions matching TRBD2. The germline CDR1 and CDR2 sequences are SGHTA and FQGTGA. The CDR3 consists of 15 residues. V trimming: 6 bases; J trimming: 0 bases; junction bases outside the gene matches: 5. The CDR3 bases are TGTGCCAGCAGTAGCGGGTCGAGCTCCTACAATGAGCAGTTCTTC. Translating it yields CASSSGSSSYNEQFF.

This clonotype came up a few times. The chain employs TRBV7-2 and TRBJ2-3; D is unclear. V lost 0 bases and J 6 bases, leaving 7 bases between the germline ends. CDR1 and CDR2 from the germline V gene are SGHTA and FQGNSA. The CDR3 loop spans 13 amino acids. The CDR3: CASSLALVDTQYF. The CDR3 DNA reads TGTGCCAGCAGCTTAGCGCTTGTTGATACGCAGTATTTT.

The genes are TRBV9 and TRBJ2-3; the D gene is possibly TRBD2 (7 bases). The germline CDR1 and CDR2 sequences are SGDLS and YYNGEE. Trimming stripped 3 bases from V and 10 bases from J, with 18 bases between. The CDR3 has 14 amino acids. CDR3 in DNA: TGTGCCAGCAGCGGAGGGGGACGGGGGGTACCGCAGTATTTT. Amino acid sequence: CASSGGGRGVPQYF.

J is TRBJ2-7 and V is TRBV6-6; perhaps TRBD2 as D (5 bases). Trimming stripped 2 bases from V and 2 bases from J, with 13 bases between. The CDR3 spans 15 residues. From germline, CDR1 is MNHNY and CDR2 SVGAGI (reference sequence). CDR3 nucleotides: TGTGCCAGCAGTTACGAGGGTACGATTGCCTACGAGCAGTACTTC. It encodes CASSYEGTIAYEQYF.

The chain couples TRBV20-1 to TRBJ1-1, with 8 bases aligning to TRBD1. From germline, CDR1 is DFQATT and CDR2 SNEGSKA (reference sequence). Trimming at V came to 0 bases and at J to 9 bases, leaving 9 bases not matched to a gene. CDR3 length: 14 amino acids. CDR3 protein: CSARDPQGAEQAFF. DNA of the CDR3: TGCAGTGCTAGAGATCCCCAGGGGGCGGAACAAGCTTTCTTT.

The J gene is TRBJ1-5, the V gene TRBV2; TRBD1 might be the D (5 bases). CDR1 and CDR2 (germline): SNHLY, FYNNEI. V gave up 4 bases and J gave up 7 bases, with 17 bases separating them. The CDR3 spans 15 residues. CDR3 DNA sequence: TGTGCCAGCAGTGTGTTACAGGACGGTGGGCAGCCCCAGCATTTT. Translating it yields CASSVLQDGGQPQHF.

The sample holds many counts of this clonotype. The chain is built from TRBV4-3 and TRBJ2-2; 8 bases line up with TRBD2. Germline V CDR1 and CDR2: LGHNA, YSLEER. The CDR3 length is 16 residues. The ends lost 4 bases at V and 2 bases at J; junction bases unmatched: 6. The CDR3 nucleotides are TGCGCCAGCAGCCCTCGGGGGGGCCTAAACACCGGGGAGCTGTTTTTT. This gives the protein CASSPRGGLNTGELFF.

This clonotype has more than one count but fewer than ten. The chain recombines TRBV6-1 with TRBJ1-2; D unclear. The CDR3 has 13 residues. The V end lost 2 bases, the J end lost 5 bases, and 9 bases lay between the germline ends. Germline V lookup: CDR1 MNHNS, CDR2 SASEGT. The CDR3, as DNA: TGTGCCAGCAGTGAAATGGGTGATTATGGCTACACCTTC. It codes for CASSEMGDYGYTF.